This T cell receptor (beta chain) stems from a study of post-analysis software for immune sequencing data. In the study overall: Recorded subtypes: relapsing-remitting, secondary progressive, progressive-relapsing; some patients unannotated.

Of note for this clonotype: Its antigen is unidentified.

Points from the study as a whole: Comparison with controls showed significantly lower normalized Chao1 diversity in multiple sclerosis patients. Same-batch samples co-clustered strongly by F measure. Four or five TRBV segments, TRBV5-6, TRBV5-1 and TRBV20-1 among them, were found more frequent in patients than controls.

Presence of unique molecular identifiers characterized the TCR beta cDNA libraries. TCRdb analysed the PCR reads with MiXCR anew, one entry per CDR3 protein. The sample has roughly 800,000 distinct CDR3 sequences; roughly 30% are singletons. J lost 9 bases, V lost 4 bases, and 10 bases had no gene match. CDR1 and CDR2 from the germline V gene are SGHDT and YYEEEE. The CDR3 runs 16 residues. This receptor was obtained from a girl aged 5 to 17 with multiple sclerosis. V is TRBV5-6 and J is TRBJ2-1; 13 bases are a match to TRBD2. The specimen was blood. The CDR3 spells CASSPKTSGGLVEQFF. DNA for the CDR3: TGTGCCAGCAGCCCGAAGACTAGCGGGGGGTTGGTTGAGCAGTTCTTC. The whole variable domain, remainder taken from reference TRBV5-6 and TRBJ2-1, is DAGVTQSPTHLIKTRGQQVTLRCSPKSGHDTVSWYQQALGQGPQFIFQYYEEEERQRGNFPDRFSGHQFPNYSSELNVNALLLGDSALYLCASSPKTSGGLVEQFFGPGTRLTVL.